Following are 18 T cell receptor beta chains from one sample sequenced in a study of blood T cell repertoires in COVID-19. TCRdb keeps only in-frame clones here, not all; method: immunoSEQ multiplex PCR. In the table there are fewer than 350,000 clones, roughly 89% of which are singletons. Specimen: peripheral blood. The source of these receptors is a man between 25 and 39 years old with COVID-19, enrolled during active disease.

The J gene is TRBJ2-5, the V gene TRBV13, with D possibly being TRBD2 (5 bases). The CDR3 runs to 13 residues. V was clipped by 5 bases and J by 2 bases, with 9 bases between them. The germline gives CDR1 PRHDT, CDR2 FYEKMQ (reference sequence). CDR3 nucleotide sequence: TGTGCCAGCAGCCCCGAGGGTCAAGAGACCCAGTACTTC. It translates to CASSPEGQETQYF. The full variable domain, with the rest looked up from reference TRBV13 and TRBJ2-5, is AAGVIQSPRHLIKEKRETATLKCYPIPRHDTVYWYQQGPGQDPQFLISFYEKMQSDKGSIPDRFSAQQFSDYHSELNMSSLELGDSALYFCASSPEGQETQYFGPGTRLLVL.

Regarding this clone: Compared with germline, one end of the junction differs, possibly owing to a read error. This chain links TRBV3-1 (or the pseudogene TRBV3-2) with TRBJ2-5; 7 nucleotides agree with TRBD1. The CDR3 spans 14 residues. Germline CDR1 reads LGHDT; CDR2 reads YNNKEL (reference sequence). The CDR3 spells CASSQVWDSLGFNF. CDR3 in DNA: TGTGCCAGCAGCCAAGTTTGGGACAGCCTTGGGTTTAACTTC.

This chain links TRBV4-3 with TRBJ1-5; 9 positions match TRBD1. The CDR3 is made up of 16 amino acids. CDR1 is LGHNA, CDR2 YSLEER, per germline. The V and J ends lost 4 bases and 4 bases, in that order; junction bases with no gene match: 8. CDR3 residues: CASSPHSDRGNQPQHF. For the CDR3, the DNA is TGCGCCAGCAGCCCCCATTCTGACAGGGGGAATCAGCCCCAGCATTTT.

This chain uses TRBV7-3 with TRBJ2-7; 8 bases agree with TRBD1. V lost 5 bases and J lost 7; bases outside the gene matches: 10. The CDR3 spans 14 residues. Germline V gene sequence: CDR1 SGHTA, CDR2 FQGTGA. The CDR3 loop reads CASSTSDRVGEQYF. In nucleotides, the CDR3 is TGTGCCAGCAGCACATCGGACAGGGTGGGGGAGCAGTACTTC.

V usage is TRBV6-2 or TRBV6-3 and J usage is TRBJ1-2, with 9 nucleotides matching TRBD1. Germline assignment: CDR1 MNHEY and CDR2 SVGEGT. V was pared by 6 bases and J by 3 bases, with 8 bases of the junction left unmatched. This CDR3 region has 15 residues. The CDR3 reads CASSLTGGYDYGYTF. The CDR3 DNA is TGTGCCAGCAGCTTGACAGGGGGATACGACTATGGCTACACCTTC.

The chain uses TRBV4-3 and TRBJ2-7, with a weak D call TRBD2 (6 bases). The germline V gene encodes CDR1 LGHNA and CDR2 YSLEER. V shed 0 bases and J shed 7 bases, with 19 bases lying between them. This CDR3 has 16 amino acids. The CDR3 region has the DNA TGCGCCAGCAGCCAAGATCTCGGGGAGGCATTGGGGGAGCAGTACTTC. It yields the protein CASSQDLGEALGEQYF.

CDR3: CASSLWAGNTEAFF. CDR3 coding DNA: TGTGCCAGCAGCTTGTGGGCCGGGAACACTGAAGCTTTCTTT. This rearrangement joins TRBV5-5 to TRBJ1-1; D is unclear. V was pared by 1 base and J by 1 base, with 8 bases between. The length of the CDR3 is 14 residues. CDR1 and CDR2 from the germline V gene are SGHKS and YYEKEE (reference sequence).

The chain is built from TRBV7-9 and TRBJ1-3; no definite D call. Trimming shortened V by 6 bases and J by 2 bases, and 14 bases separated the two germline ends. Germline CDR1 reads SEHNR; CDR2 reads FQNEAQ (reference sequence). CDR3 size: 15 residues. The CDR3: CASSRTGVPGNTIYF. The CDR3 bases are TGTGCCAGCAGTAGGACCGGGGTGCCTGGAAACACCATATATTTT.

This clone was counted a single time. The chain recombines TRBV5-1 with TRBJ2-7; 12 bases agree with TRBD2. CDR1 SGHRS and CDR2 YFSETQ come from the germline V gene. The CDR3 covers 16 residues. Trimming removed 0 bases from V and 9 bases from J; junction bases left unmatched: 10. The CDR3 reads CASSLGGLAGPNGQYF. The CDR3 nucleotides are TGCGCCAGCAGCTTGGGTGGACTAGCGGGACCCAATGGGCAGTACTTC.

V usage is TRBV11-1 and J usage is TRBJ2-6, with 9 bases that match TRBD1. CDR3 length equals 16 residues. CDR1 and CDR2 (germline): SGHAT, FQDESV (reference sequence). V was pared by 3 bases and J by 3 bases, with 3 bases of the junction left unmatched. CDR3 nucleotide sequence: TGTGCCAGCAGCTTTGACAGGGGGAGTGGGGCCAACGTCCTGACTTTC. It yields the protein CASSFDRGSGANVLTF.

The rearrangement links TRBV18 to TRBJ1-1; D is uncertain. This CDR3 has 15 amino acids. Per germline, CDR1 KGHSH and CDR2 LQKENI. Trimming took off 3 bases at V and 0 bases at J, with 11 bases between the two ends. CDR3 bases: TGTGCCAGCTCACCCTCCGTACAGATGAACACTGAAGCTTTCTTT. It yields the protein CASSPSVQMNTEAFF. Supplemented by reference TRBV18 and TRBJ1-1, the full variable domain reads NAGVMQNPRHLVRRRGQEARLRCSPMKGHSHVYWYRQLPEEGLKFMVYLQKENIIDESGMPKERFSAEFPKEGPSILRIQQVVRGDSAAYFCASSPSVQMNTEAFFGQGTRLTVV.

The V call is TRBV7-2, the J call TRBJ2-5; 12 positions agree with TRBD2. Germline CDR1 SGHTA, CDR2 FQGNSA. Trimming cost V 5 bases and J 5 bases; bases outside gene matches: 9. This CDR3 is built from 16 residues. CDR3 sequence: CASSPLAGGPWETQYF. In DNA form, the CDR3 reads TGTGCCAGCAGCCCCCTAGCGGGGGGGCCCTGGGAGACCCAGTACTTC.

The chain couples TRBV29-1 to TRBJ1-5, with 8 positions matching TRBD1. CDR1 SQVTM and CDR2 ANQGSEA come from the germline V gene. The CDR3 extends over 16 amino acids. J lost 3 bases, V lost 7 bases, and 14 bases had no gene match. CDR3 bases: TGCAGCGCCGCCCTCGGGGCAGGGGGCATCAATCAGCCCCAGCATTTT. Translated, it gives CSAALGAGGINQPQHF.

This chain connects TRBV27 to TRBJ1-5; D remains ambiguous. The germline gives CDR1 MNHEY, CDR2 SMNVEV (reference sequence). This CDR3 is built from 12 residues. The ends were cut back, 5 bases at V and 4 bases at J, with 6 bases in the middle. The CDR3 nucleotides are TGTGCCAGCAGTCCTATTAATCAGCCCCAGCATTTT. The encoded protein is CASSPINQPQHF.

V is TRBV7-2 and J is TRBJ2-3; TRBD2 might be the D (7 bases). V lost 2 bases to trimming and J lost 0 bases, with 21 bases between them. Germline values: CDR1 SGHTA, CDR2 FQGNSA. The CDR3 is made up of 19 amino acids. In DNA form, the CDR3 reads TGTGCCAGCAGCTTAAAGGGAGGGGGTTACCGAACTAGCACAGATACGCAGTATTTT. It translates to CASSLKGGGYRTSTDTQYF. Full variable domain (remainder filled in from reference TRBV7-2 and TRBJ2-3): GAGVSQSPSNKVTEKGKDVELRCDPISGHTALYWYRQSLGQGLEFLIYFQGNSAPDKSGLPSDRFSAERTGGSVSTLTIQRTQQEDSAVYLCASSLKGGGYRTSTDTQYFGPGTRLTVL.

A few counts support this clone. The genes are TRBV11-2 and TRBJ2-7; D is ambiguous. Trimming took 1 base from V and 2 from J, leaving 12 bases between them. The germline CDR1 and CDR2 sequences are SGHAT and FQNNGV. The CDR3 is made up of 15 amino acids. The CDR3 DNA is TGTGCCAGCAGCTTAGTGCGCTTCTCAACCTACGAGCAGTACTTC. Translation: CASSLVRFSTYEQYF.

This clone occurred once. The rearrangement joins TRBV5-1 to TRBJ2-7, with TRBD2 matching over 10 bases. The germline gives CDR1 SGHRS, CDR2 YFSETQ. The CDR3 covers 16 residues. Trimming took 5 bases from V and 7 from J; bases not matched to a gene: 15. As DNA, the CDR3 is TGCGCCAGCAGTCGCCAATCAGCGGGAGGGCCAGGGGAGCAGTACTTC. Encoded protein: CASSRQSAGGPGEQYF.

This rearrangement joins TRBV5-4 to TRBJ2-7, with TRBD2 matching 9 bases. V lost 0 bases and J lost 2; bases outside the gene matches: 6. The CDR3 has 16 residues. Per germline, CDR1 SGHNT and CDR2 YYREEE (reference sequence). The CDR3 here is CASSLGVREGTYEQYF. Written as DNA, the CDR3 is TGTGCCAGCAGCTTGGGTGTGCGGGAGGGGACCTACGAGCAGTACTTC.